This TCR beta chain originates from a study of response to subunit inactivated influenza vaccine. Comment on this clonotype: As yet, its antigen is unknown.

Germline V gene lookup returns CDR1 DFQATT and CDR2 SNEGSKA (reference sequence). The CDR3 is 15 residues long. V shed 5 bases and J shed 2 bases, with 16 bases lying between them. TCRdb re-called the RT-PCR reads with MiXCR, one entry per CDR3 protein. The sample lists roughly 520,000 distinct CDR3 sequences; 25% were seen once. The study's findings and limits: Authors suggested seasonal influenza vaccinations each recruit few new T cells.

The receptor comes from a man aged 45 to 65 who received an inactivated influenza vaccine. The chain links TRBV20-1 to TRBJ2-4; D is possibly TRBD1 or TRBD2 (5 bases each). The material was CD4+ T cells sorted from PBMCs, obtained 4 to 6 days after vaccination. The CDR3 region is CSAYEGRFTKNIQYF. The CDR3 region has the DNA TGCAGTGCTTATGAGGGGCGGTTTACCAAAAACATTCAGTACTTC.